There are a few counts of the clone carrying this T cell receptor beta chain. Authors' analysis steps: Amplification of reference gene primers provided the estimated nucleated cell counts. Assay: immunoSEQ multiplex PCR; the TCRdb copy retains only in-frame clones and omits some. The V and J calls and the clone size are those of that table, but D and trimming were determined from the DNA. In the table there are some 290,000 clones, about 90% of which are singletons. The entry originates in a study of blood T cell repertoires in COVID-19. Study at large: Italy, Spain and the United States were the sources of the convalescent and acute COVID-19 samples.

V trimming: 6 bases; J trimming: 2 bases; junction bases outside the gene matches: 8. This CDR3 comprises 16 residues. Germline values: CDR1 ENHRY, CDR2 SYGVKD. Participants were aged roughly 18 to 89 years from around 25 US areas. Membership in each cohort depended on participant-reported clinical history. This receptor was identified in a woman aged 25 to 39 who had recovered from COVID-19. Sequenced input: PBMCs or T cells enriched from blood (not recorded which). The chain is built from TRBV10-3 and TRBJ1-3; 9 bases fit TRBD1. The CDR3 DNA reads TGTGCCATCAGCCCACGACAGGGGGAAGCTGGAAACACCATATATTTT. It is translated as CAISPRQGEAGNTIYF.